Following are 31 T cell receptor beta chains from one sample sequenced in a study of blood T cell repertoires in COVID-19. The data were produced by immunoSEQ multiplex PCR, yet TCRdb's version contains in-frame clones alone and is incomplete. The data show about 310,000 clones, 90% seen once. Sequencing was performed on peripheral blood. The receptors here all came from a woman in her forties with COVID-19, enrolled during active disease.

The V and J genes are TRBV5-1 and TRBJ2-7, with D maybe TRBD2 (6 bases). CDR3 length: 15 amino acids. V dropped 0 bases and J dropped 4 bases, with 14 bases sitting between them. Per germline, CDR1 SGHRS and CDR2 YFSETQ. CDR3 loop: CASSLEAGVGYEQYF. Here the CDR3 DNA reads TGCGCCAGCAGCTTGGAAGCGGGTGTCGGTTACGAGCAGTACTTC.

This sequence joins TRBV5-4 and TRBJ1-1; 7 bases are shared with TRBD1. Per the germline V gene, CDR1 is SGHNT and CDR2 is YYREEE (reference sequence). Unmatched junction bases numbered 6, after V lost 6 bases and J lost 4 bases. CDR3 size: 13 residues. CDR3 coding DNA: TGTGCCAGCATTGACAGGGCGACCACTGAAGCTTTCTTT. Translated, it gives CASIDRATTEAFF.

The chain is built from TRBV5-4 and TRBJ2-3; TRBD1 agrees at 8 bases. This CDR3 region has 14 residues. The germline gives CDR1 SGHNT, CDR2 YYREEE (reference sequence). With 3 bases clipped from V and 4 bases from J, the junction kept 4 bases outside the gene matches. CDR3 bases: TGTGCCAGCAGCTCCCCACAGGGGGCAGATACGCAGTATTTT. Its protein is CASSSPQGADTQYF.

The chain is built from TRBV6-4 and TRBJ1-5; D call uncertain. Germline loops: CDR1 MRHNA, CDR2 SNTAGT. V lost 10 bases and J lost 3, with 19 bases in between. CDR3 length equals 15 residues. As DNA, the CDR3 is TGTGCCACCCCATCACTAGGAGCTCCCAATCAGCCCCAGCATTTT. Protein: CATPSLGAPNQPQHF.

V usage is TRBV12-5 and J usage is TRBJ2-2; weak D call: TRBD1 (5 bases). The CDR3 totals 14 residues. CDR1 and CDR2 (germline): LGHNT, FRNRAP. Trimming took 8 bases from V and 5 from J, leaving 15 bases between them. In DNA, the CDR3 is TGTGCTAGTAAGATAGGGGCCGGGACCGGGGAGCTGTTTTTT. It is translated as CASKIGAGTGELFF.

The rearrangement uses TRBV19 and TRBJ1-5, with a possible D match to TRBD1 (5 bases). Trimming took 4 bases from V and 6 from J, leaving 13 bases between them. The V gene's germline CDR1 is LNHDA and CDR2 SQIVND (reference sequence). The CDR3 is 14 residues long. In DNA form, the CDR3 reads TGTGCCAGTAGTAGTACCCAGGGAGGTCAGCCCCAGCATTTT. It yields the protein CASSSTQGGQPQHF.

The gene calls are TRBV4-3 and TRBJ1-6, with D unresolved. Trimming cost V 2 bases and J 7 bases, with 12 bases left between them. The CDR3 has 15 residues. Per the germline V gene, CDR1 is LGHNA and CDR2 is YSLEER. The CDR3 DNA follows: TGCGCCAGCAGCCAACTCTTGGGCGGGAATTCACCCCTCCACTTT. It codes for CASSQLLGGNSPLHF.

The chain uses TRBV5-1 and TRBJ2-5, with 8 positions matching TRBD1. Unmatched junction bases numbered 11, after V lost 0 bases and J lost 4 bases. The V gene's germline CDR1 is SGHRS and CDR2 YFSETQ. This CDR3 is 17 amino acids long. The DNA for the CDR3 is TGCGCCAGCAGCTTGGGTCCCCCCGGACAGGGTGCAGAGACCCAGTACTTC. Protein: CASSLGPPGQGAETQYF.

The V gene is TRBV9, the J gene TRBJ1-1; the D gene is possibly TRBD1 (5 bases). V lost 3 bases, J lost 2 bases, and 20 bases lay in between. This CDR3 region has 17 residues. Per germline, CDR1 SGDLS and CDR2 YYNGEE. CDR3 in DNA: TGTGCCAGCAGCGAGACAACTCAACAGGAAGGCAACACTGAAGCTTTCTTT. Amino acid sequence: CASSETTQQEGNTEAFF.

The DNA for the CDR3 is TGCAGCGTGGGACACCAGACCGGCCACAATGAGCAGTTCTTC. This translates into CSVGHQTGHNEQFF. The chain employs TRBV29-1 and TRBJ2-1; possible D gene TRBD1, 6 bases. The CDR3 extends over 14 amino acids. The germline V and J ends were trimmed by 6 bases and 5 bases, with 17 bases remaining between them. CDR1 and CDR2 (germline): SQVTM, ANQGSEA.

About this clone itself: This sample includes further DNA sequences coding for the same CDR3. This rearrangement joins TRBV28 to TRBJ1-2, with D possibly TRBD1 on 5 matching bases. V was cut by 2 bases and J by 4 bases, with 8 bases left in between. The germline CDR1 and CDR2 sequences are MDHEN and SYDVKM. The CDR3 covers 13 residues. CDR3 residues: CASSLTGSYGYTF. In nucleotides, the CDR3 is TGTGCCAGCAGTTTAACAGGCAGCTATGGCTACACCTTC.

The rearrangement joins TRBV14 to TRBJ1-4, with D tentatively TRBD1 (6 bases). V lost 3 bases and J lost 2, with 13 bases in between. This CDR3 is built from 16 residues. CDR1 is SGHDN and CDR2 is FVKESK in the germline V gene. The CDR3 reads CASSQGAGGTNEKLFF. CDR3 nucleotide sequence: TGTGCCAGCAGCCAGGGGGCCGGGGGGACTAATGAAAAACTGTTTTTT.

The gene calls are TRBV7-6 and TRBJ1-5, with D perhaps TRBD1 (5 bases). The germline V gene encodes CDR1 SGHVS and CDR2 FNYEAQ. The CDR3 extends over 15 amino acids. The V end was cut by 5 bases, the J end by 5 bases, with 16 bases between. CDR3 amino acids: CASSPSWGGHQPQHF. The CDR3 DNA follows: TGTGCCAGCAGCCCTTCTTGGGGGGGTCATCAGCCCCAGCATTTT.

The rearrangement uses TRBV5-1 and TRBJ1-1; the D gene is possibly TRBD1 (5 bases). V was pared by 7 bases and J by 5 bases, with 9 bases between. There are 11 residues in the CDR3. Germline-derived CDR1 and CDR2 are SGHRS and YFSETQ. The CDR3 nucleotides are TGCGCCAGCCGTGGGGGGACTGAAGCTTTCTTT. Residues: CASRGGTEAFF.

This chain connects TRBV4-2 to TRBJ2-5, with D perhaps TRBD2 (5 bases). The CDR3 is 15 residues long. Between the trimmed V and J ends, which lost 0 bases and 2 bases, there was a span of 10 bases. The germline V gene has CDR1 LGHNA and CDR2 YNFKEQ. The DNA of the CDR3 is TGTGCCAGCAGCCAAGAATTGGGCGGGCAAGAGACCCAGTACTTC. The encoded protein is CASSQELGGQETQYF.

The J gene is TRBJ2-7, the V gene TRBV11-2; 7 nucleotides align to TRBD2. With V trimmed by 5 bases and J by 7 bases, 20 bases remained unmatched. This CDR3 is built from 17 residues. In germline, CDR1 is SGHAT, CDR2 FQNNGV. The CDR3 DNA reads as TGTGCCAGCAGCACCTGGTTTCGGGGGGAGCAGGCACGAGAGCAGTACTTC. Amino acid sequence: CASSTWFRGEQAREQYF.

The V and J genes are TRBV5-1 and TRBJ2-1, with 9 bases matching TRBD2. The CDR3 has 11 amino acids. Per the germline V gene, CDR1 is SGHRS and CDR2 is YFSETQ. J gave up 11 bases and V 9 bases, and 6 bases lay outside the gene matches. The CDR3 region is CAIIAGDKQFF. CDR3 bases: TGCGCCATTATAGCGGGGGATAAGCAGTTCTTC.

The genes are TRBV7-9 and TRBJ2-3; possibly TRBD2 for D (6 bases). The germline V gene has CDR1 SEHNR and CDR2 FQNEAQ (reference sequence). The CDR3 totals 13 residues. Between the trimmed V and J ends, which lost 8 bases and 4 bases, there was a span of 13 bases. CDR3 nucleotide sequence: TGTGCCAGCCAGTTCGGGGGTTCAGATACGCAGTATTTT. It encodes CASQFGGSDTQYF.

This clone was counted once. V is TRBV7-3 and J is TRBJ2-7; D is unclear. Deletions cut 4 bases from V and 3 bases from J, with 16 bases between. The CDR3 runs 15 residues. Germline V gene lookup returns CDR1 SGHTA and CDR2 FQGTGA. CDR3 in DNA: TGTGCCAGCAGCTCTGCTCCCGGGTTGTACTACGAGCAGTACTTC. Amino acids: CASSSAPGLYYEQYF.

The chain uses TRBV18 and TRBJ1-3; perhaps TRBD1 as D (5 bases). This CDR3 contains 14 residues. Germline V lookup: CDR1 KGHSH, CDR2 LQKENI. Trimming stripped 3 bases from V and 4 bases from J, with 10 bases between. This CDR3 is CASSPRDFGNTIYF. The DNA of the CDR3 is TGTGCCAGCTCACCTAGGGACTTCGGAAACACCATATATTTT. The variable domain in full, with the rest retrieved from reference TRBV18 and TRBJ1-3, is NAGVMQNPRHLVRRRGQEARLRCSPMKGHSHVYWYRQLPEEGLKFMVYLQKENIIDESGMPKERFSAEFPKEGPSILRIQQVVRGDSAAYFCASSPRDFGNTIYFGEGSWLTVV.

The gene calls are TRBV10-3 and TRBJ1-1, with unresolved D. Trimming removed 2 bases from V and 0 bases from J, with 7 bases in between. Germline lookup yields CDR1 ENHRY and CDR2 SYGVKD. CDR3 length equals 14 residues. This chain's CDR3 is CAISERQVNTEAFF. In nucleotides, the CDR3 is TGTGCCATCAGTGAGAGGCAGGTGAACACTGAAGCTTTCTTT.

The chain recombines TRBV19 with TRBJ2-7, with a tentative D call TRBD1 (6 bases). The length of the CDR3 is 15 residues. Trimming took off 10 bases at V and 0 bases at J, with 19 bases between the two ends. Germline V gives CDR1 LNHDA, CDR2 SQIVND (reference sequence). The CDR3, as DNA: TGTGCCACCGCTAGACAGGCTAAGCCCTCCTACGAGCAGTACTTC. Translating gives CATARQAKPSYEQYF. Based on the CDR3 plus reference TRBV19 and TRBJ2-7, the full variable domain is DGGITQSPKYLFRKEGQNVTLSCEQNLNHDAMYWYRQDPGQGLRLIYYSQIVNDFQKGDIAEGYSVSREKKESFPLTVTSAQKNPTAFYLCATARQAKPSYEQYFGPGTRLTVT.

The CDR3 is CASREQTGAGELFF. CDR3 DNA sequence: TGTGCCAGCAGGGAACAGACAGGGGCGGGGGAGCTGTTTTTT. This chain links TRBV7-8 with TRBJ2-2; 8 positions agree with TRBD1. V dropped 6 bases and J dropped 8; count of bases not matched to a gene: 8. Germline lookup yields CDR1 SGHVS and CDR2 FQNEAQ. The CDR3 covers 14 residues.

The V call is TRBV24-1, the J call TRBJ1-2; D ambiguous. Germline assignment: CDR1 KGHDR and CDR2 SFDVKD. This CDR3 comprises 13 residues. Deletions cut 6 bases from V and 2 bases from J, with 9 bases between. CDR3 sequence (DNA): TGTGCCACCAGTACGGGTTACAACTATGGCTACACCTTC. This translates into CATSTGYNYGYTF.

This chain connects TRBV7-2 to TRBJ1-1; D is unresolved. Trimming took off 3 bases at V and 4 bases at J, with 9 bases between the two ends. Germline V gene lookup returns CDR1 SGHTA and CDR2 FQGNSA. CDR3 length equals 13 residues. CDR3 sequence (DNA): TGTGCCAGCAGCTTGAGGATGTCCACTGAAGCTTTCTTT. Its protein product is CASSLRMSTEAFF.

The chain is built from TRBV11-2 and TRBJ2-1; 10 bases fit TRBD1. The CDR3 sequence is 15 residues long. V lost 7 bases to trimming and J lost 2 bases; unmatched junction nucleotides: 5. CDR1 and CDR2 (germline): SGHAT, FQNNGV. The CDR3 DNA sequence: TGTGCCAGCACGACCGGGACAGGGGCCTACAATGAGCAGTTCTTC. This gives the protein CASTTGTGAYNEQFF.

The rearrangement uses TRBV24-1 and TRBJ2-1, with TRBD1 matching over 9 bases. The length of the CDR3 is 14 residues. Germline lookup yields CDR1 KGHDR and CDR2 SFDVKD. With 4 bases clipped from V and 8 bases from J, the junction kept 5 bases outside the gene matches. The CDR3 sequence: CATSDTGGLDEQFF. The CDR3 DNA reads as TGTGCCACCAGTGACACAGGGGGCCTAGATGAGCAGTTCTTC.

The rearrangement joins TRBV28 to TRBJ1-2; 11 bases match TRBD1. Germline CDR1 is MDHEN and CDR2 is SYDVKM. Unmatched junction bases numbered 7, after V lost 6 bases and J lost 7 bases. This CDR3 region has 14 residues. CDR3 nucleotides: TGTGCCAGCAGCAGGAGGACAGGGGGCGGTGGCTACACCTTC. Protein product: CASSRRTGGGGYTF.

V usage is TRBV10-3 and J usage is TRBJ2-3; maybe TRBD1 (8 bases). The V gene's germline CDR1 is ENHRY and CDR2 SYGVKD. The CDR3 consists of 16 residues. Trimming took off 9 bases at V and 2 bases at J, with 21 bases between the two ends. CDR3 coding DNA: TGTGCCATAAGCGGGACAGGAGGTTCTTTCACAGATACGCAGTATTTT. It codes for CAISGTGGSFTDTQYF.

The chain employs TRBV4-3 and TRBJ2-5; D call uncertain. Trimming removed 1 base at V and 0 bases at J, with 6 bases between. Germline values: CDR1 LGHNA, CDR2 YSLEER. This CDR3 spans 14 amino acids. The CDR3 is CASSQVRNQETQYF. CDR3 nucleotide sequence: TGCGCCAGCAGCCAAGTTAGAAACCAAGAGACCCAGTACTTC.

This clone was observed a handful of times. This chain links TRBV15 with TRBJ1-1; D gene ambiguous. The V gene lost 0 bases and the J gene lost 7 bases, with 12 bases spanning the gap. CDR1 LNHNV and CDR2 YYDKDF come from the germline V gene (reference sequence). The CDR3 runs 14 residues. The CDR3 DNA sequence: TGTGCCACCAGCAGAGATCGCCATAGTGGTGAAGCTTTCTTT. It translates to CATSRDRHSGEAFF.